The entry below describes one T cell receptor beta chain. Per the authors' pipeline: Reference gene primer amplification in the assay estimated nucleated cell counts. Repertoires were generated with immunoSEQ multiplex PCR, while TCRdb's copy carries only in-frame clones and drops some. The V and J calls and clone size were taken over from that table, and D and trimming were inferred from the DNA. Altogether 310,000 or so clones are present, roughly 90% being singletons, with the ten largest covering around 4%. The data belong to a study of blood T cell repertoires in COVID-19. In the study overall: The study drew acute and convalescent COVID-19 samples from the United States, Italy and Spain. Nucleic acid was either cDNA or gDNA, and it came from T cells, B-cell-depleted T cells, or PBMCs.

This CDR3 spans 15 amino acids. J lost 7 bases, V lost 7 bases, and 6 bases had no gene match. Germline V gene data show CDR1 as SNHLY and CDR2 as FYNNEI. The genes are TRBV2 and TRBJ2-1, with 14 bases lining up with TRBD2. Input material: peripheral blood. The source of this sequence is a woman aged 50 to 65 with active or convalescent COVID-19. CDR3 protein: CASTRTSGGKNEQFF. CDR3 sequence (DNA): TGTGCCAGCACCAGGACTAGCGGGGGGAAAAATGAGCAGTTCTTC.